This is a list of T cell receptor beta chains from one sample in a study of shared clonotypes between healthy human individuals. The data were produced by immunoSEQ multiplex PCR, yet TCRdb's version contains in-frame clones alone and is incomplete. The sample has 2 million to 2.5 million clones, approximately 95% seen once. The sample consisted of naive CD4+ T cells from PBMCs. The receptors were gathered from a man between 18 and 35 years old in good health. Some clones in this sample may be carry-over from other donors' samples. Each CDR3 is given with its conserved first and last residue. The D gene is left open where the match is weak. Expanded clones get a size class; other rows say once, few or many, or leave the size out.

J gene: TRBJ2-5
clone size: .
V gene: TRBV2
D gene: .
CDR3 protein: CASSVPAGKTQYF
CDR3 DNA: TGTGCCAGCAGTGTCCCGGCGGGAAAGACCCAGTACTTC

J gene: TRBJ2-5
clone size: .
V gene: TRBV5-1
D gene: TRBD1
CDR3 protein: CASSWGTGKETQYF
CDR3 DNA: TGCGCCAGCAGCTGGGGGACAGGGAAAGAGACCCAGTACTTC

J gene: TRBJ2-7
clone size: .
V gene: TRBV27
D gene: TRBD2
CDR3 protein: CASSLEERGEQYF
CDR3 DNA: TGTGCCAGCAGTTTGGAGGAGCGGGGCGAGCAGTACTTC

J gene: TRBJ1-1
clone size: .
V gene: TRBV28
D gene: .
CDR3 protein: CASSLSQGPAFF
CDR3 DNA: TGTGCCAGCAGTTTATCTCAGGGCCCAGCTTTCTTT

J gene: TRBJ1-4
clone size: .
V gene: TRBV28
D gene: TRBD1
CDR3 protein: CASSGFGTDGEKLFF
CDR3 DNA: TGTGCCAGCAGTGGGTTCGGGACAGATGGTGAAAAACTGTTTTTT

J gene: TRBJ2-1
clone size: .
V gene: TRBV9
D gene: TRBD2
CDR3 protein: CASSVGSGSSYNEQFF
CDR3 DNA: TGTGCCAGCAGCGTAGGGAGCGGGAGCTCCTACAATGAGCAGTTCTTC

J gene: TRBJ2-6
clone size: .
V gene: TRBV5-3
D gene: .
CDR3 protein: CARSLKSGRGSGANVLTF
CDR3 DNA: TGTGCCAGAAGCTTGAAAAGCGGGCGCGGCTCTGGGGCCAACGTCCTGACTTTC

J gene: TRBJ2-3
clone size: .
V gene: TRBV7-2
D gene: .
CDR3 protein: CASSPPGVRGTDTQYF
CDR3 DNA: TGTGCCAGCAGCCCTCCGGGGGTTAGGGGGACAGATACGCAGTATTTT

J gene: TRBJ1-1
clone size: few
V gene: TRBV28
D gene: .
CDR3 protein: CASSLESEAFF
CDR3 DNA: TGTGCCAGCAGTTTGGAAAGTGAAGCTTTCTTT

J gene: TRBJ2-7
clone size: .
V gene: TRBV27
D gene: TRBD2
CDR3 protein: CASSFPGLASEQYF
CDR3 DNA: TGTGCCAGCAGTTTTCCGGGACTAGCGTCCGAGCAGTACTTC

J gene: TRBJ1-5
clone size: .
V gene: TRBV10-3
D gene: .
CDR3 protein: CAISENSGNQPQHF
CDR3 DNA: TGTGCCATCAGTGAGAATTCTGGCAATCAGCCCCAGCATTTT

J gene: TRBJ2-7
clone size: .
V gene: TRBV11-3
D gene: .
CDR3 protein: CASSLGAERDYEQYF
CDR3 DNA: TGTGCCAGCAGCTTAGGGGCGGAAAGGGATTACGAGCAGTACTTC

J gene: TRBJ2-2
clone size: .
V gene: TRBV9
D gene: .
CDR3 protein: CASTRLSWDGELFF
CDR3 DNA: TGTGCCAGCACGCGGTTGAGTTGGGACGGGGAGCTGTTTTTT

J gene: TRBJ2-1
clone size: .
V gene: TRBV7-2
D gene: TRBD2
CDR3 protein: CASSLEMAGAGNEQFF
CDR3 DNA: TGTGCCAGCAGCTTAGAAATGGCGGGAGCTGGTAATGAGCAGTTCTTC

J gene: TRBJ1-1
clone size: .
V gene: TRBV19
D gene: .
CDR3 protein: CASSIVGTYEAFF
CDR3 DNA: TGTGCCAGTAGTATAGTAGGGACTTATGAAGCTTTCTTT

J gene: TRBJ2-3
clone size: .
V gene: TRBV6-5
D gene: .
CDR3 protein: CASIAETAQYF
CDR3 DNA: TGTGCCAGCATTGCGGAGACCGCGCAGTATTTT

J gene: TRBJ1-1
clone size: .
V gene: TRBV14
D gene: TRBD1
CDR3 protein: CASRLTGGGTEAFF
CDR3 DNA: TGTGCCAGCAGGCTTACAGGGGGAGGCACTGAAGCTTTCTTT

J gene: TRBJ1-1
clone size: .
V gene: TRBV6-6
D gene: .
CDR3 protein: CASSYAGIHTEAFF
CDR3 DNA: TGTGCCAGCAGTTACGCGGGGATTCACACTGAAGCTTTCTTT

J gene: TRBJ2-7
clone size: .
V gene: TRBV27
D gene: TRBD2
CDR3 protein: CASSRLAGDREQYF
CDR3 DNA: TGTGCCAGCAGTAGACTAGCGGGAGATAGGGAGCAGTACTTC

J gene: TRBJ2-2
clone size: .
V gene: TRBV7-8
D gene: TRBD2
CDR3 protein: CASREVGLTGELFF
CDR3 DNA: TGTGCCAGCCGGGAGGTGGGCCTGACCGGGGAGCTGTTTTTT

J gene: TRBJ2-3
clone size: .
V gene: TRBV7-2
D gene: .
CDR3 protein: CASSLTLTSSTDTQYF
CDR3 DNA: TGTGCCAGCAGCTTAACTCTAACTAGCAGCACAGATACGCAGTATTTT

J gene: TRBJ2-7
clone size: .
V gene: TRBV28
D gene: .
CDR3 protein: CASSSGGPYEQYF
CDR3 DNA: TGTGCCAGCTCCTCTGGCGGTCCCTACGAGCAGTACTTC

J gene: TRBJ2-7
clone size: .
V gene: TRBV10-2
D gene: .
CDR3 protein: CASSDSNYEQYF
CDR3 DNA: TGCGCCAGCAGTGACAGTAACTACGAGCAGTACTTC

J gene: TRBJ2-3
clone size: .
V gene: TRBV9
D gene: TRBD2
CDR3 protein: CASSVAGTRGDTQYF
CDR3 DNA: TGTGCCAGCAGCGTGGCCGGGACTAGAGGAGATACGCAGTATTTT

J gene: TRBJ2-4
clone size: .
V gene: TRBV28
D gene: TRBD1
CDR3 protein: CASSMPGGAGIQYF
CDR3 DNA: TGTGCCAGCAGTATGCCAGGGGGCGCAGGCATTCAGTACTTC

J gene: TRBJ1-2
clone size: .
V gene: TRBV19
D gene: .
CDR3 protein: CASSIPTTGNYGYTF
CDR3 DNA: TGTGCCAGTAGTATCCCCACAACAGGAAACTATGGCTACACCTTC

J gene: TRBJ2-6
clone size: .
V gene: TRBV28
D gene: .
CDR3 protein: CATQFTGANVLTF
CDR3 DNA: TGTGCCACCCAATTTACGGGGGCCAACGTCCTGACTTTC

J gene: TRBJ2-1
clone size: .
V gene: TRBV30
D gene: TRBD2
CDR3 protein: CAWSRVETSGSYEQFF
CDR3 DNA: TGTGCCTGGAGTAGGGTCGAGACTAGCGGGAGCTATGAGCAGTTCTTC

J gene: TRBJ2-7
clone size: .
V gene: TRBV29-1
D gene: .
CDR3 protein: CSADSPTHEQYF
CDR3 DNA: TGCAGCGCCGACTCCCCCACGCACGAGCAGTACTTC

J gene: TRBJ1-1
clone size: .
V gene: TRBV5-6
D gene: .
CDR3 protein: CASSAVGGMDTEAFF
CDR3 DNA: TGTGCCAGCAGCGCCGTCGGCGGGATGGATACTGAAGCTTTCTTT

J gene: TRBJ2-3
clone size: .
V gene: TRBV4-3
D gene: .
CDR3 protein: CASSQEGGTAGGGTDTQYF
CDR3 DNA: TGCGCCAGCAGCCAAGAAGGGGGGACAGCCGGCGGAGGCACAGATACGCAGTATTTT

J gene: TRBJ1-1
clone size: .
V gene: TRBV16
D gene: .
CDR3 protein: CASRIGPANTEAFF
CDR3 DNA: TGTGCCAGCAGGATAGGGCCAGCTAACACTGAAGCTTTCTTT

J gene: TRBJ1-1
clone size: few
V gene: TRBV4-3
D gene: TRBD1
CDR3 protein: CASSSWDRGDYEAFF
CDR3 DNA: TGCGCCAGCAGCTCCTGGGACAGGGGTGATTATGAAGCTTTCTTT

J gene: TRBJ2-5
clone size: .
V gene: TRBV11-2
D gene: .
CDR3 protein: CASSLVAGTETQYF
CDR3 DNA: TGTGCCAGCAGCTTAGTAGCAGGGACAGAGACCCAGTACTTC

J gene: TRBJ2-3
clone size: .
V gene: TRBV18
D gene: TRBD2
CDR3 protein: CASSPQRSSGRGGATQYF
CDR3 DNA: TGTGCCAGCTCACCACAACGTTCTAGCGGGAGGGGAGGTGCTACGCAGTATTTT

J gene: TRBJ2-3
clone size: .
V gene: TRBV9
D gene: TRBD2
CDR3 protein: CASSLTGRTSGSRDTQYF
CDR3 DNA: TGTGCCAGCAGCCTCACCGGAAGGACTAGCGGGAGCCGAGATACGCAGTATTTT

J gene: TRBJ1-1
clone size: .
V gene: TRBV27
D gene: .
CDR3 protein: CASSPLQLLNTEAFF
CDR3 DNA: TGTGCCAGCAGTCCCCTTCAATTGTTGAACACTGAAGCTTTCTTT

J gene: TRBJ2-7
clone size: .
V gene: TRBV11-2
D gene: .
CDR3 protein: CASSPRVRYEQYF
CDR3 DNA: TGTGCCAGCAGCCCCCGCGTGCGGTACGAGCAGTACTTC

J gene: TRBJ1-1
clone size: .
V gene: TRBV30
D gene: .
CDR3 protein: CAWSVTGTLNTEAFF
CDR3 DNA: TGTGCCTGGAGTGTAACCGGGACCCTTAACACTGAAGCTTTCTTT

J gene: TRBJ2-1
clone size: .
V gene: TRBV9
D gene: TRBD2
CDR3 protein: CASSVVAGVGNEQFF
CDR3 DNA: TGTGCCAGCAGCGTAGTGGCGGGAGTCGGCAATGAGCAGTTCTTC

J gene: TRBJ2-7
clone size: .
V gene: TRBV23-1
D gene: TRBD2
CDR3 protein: CASSQPGLLHEQYF
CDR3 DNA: TGCGCCAGCAGTCAGCCGGGACTATTACACGAGCAGTACTTC

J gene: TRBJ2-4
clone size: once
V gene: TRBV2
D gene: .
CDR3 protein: CASRGEAKNIQYF
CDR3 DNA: TGTGCCAGCAGGGGAGAGGCCAAAAACATTCAGTACTTC

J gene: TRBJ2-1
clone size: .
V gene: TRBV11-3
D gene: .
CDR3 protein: CASSPQRGVSHEQFF
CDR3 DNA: TGTGCCAGCAGCCCCCAAAGGGGGGTAAGCCATGAGCAGTTCTTC

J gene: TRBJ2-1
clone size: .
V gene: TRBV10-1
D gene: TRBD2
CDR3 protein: CASSELAGASEQFF
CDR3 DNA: TGCGCCAGCAGTGAACTAGCGGGAGCGAGTGAGCAGTTCTTC

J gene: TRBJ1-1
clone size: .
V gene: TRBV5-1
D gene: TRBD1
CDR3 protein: CASSTHRGNTEAFF
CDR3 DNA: TGCGCCAGCAGCACCCACAGGGGAAACACTGAAGCTTTCTTT

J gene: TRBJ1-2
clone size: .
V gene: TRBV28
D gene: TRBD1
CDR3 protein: CASSSGTGAGDYGYTF
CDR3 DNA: TGTGCCAGCAGTTCGGGGACAGGGGCGGGGGACTATGGCTACACCTTC

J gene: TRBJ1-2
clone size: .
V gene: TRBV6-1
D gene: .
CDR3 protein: CASSEVDSPGYGYTF
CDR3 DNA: TGTGCCAGCAGTGAAGTTGACAGTCCCGGCTATGGCTACACCTTC

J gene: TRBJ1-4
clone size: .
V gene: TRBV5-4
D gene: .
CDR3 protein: CASSNTPGPGEKLFF
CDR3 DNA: TGTGCCAGCAGCAACACTCCGGGGCCCGGTGAAAAACTGTTTTTT

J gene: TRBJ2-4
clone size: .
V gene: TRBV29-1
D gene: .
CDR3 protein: CSVEAAPGGKNIQYF
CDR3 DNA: TGCAGCGTTGAAGCCGCCCCCGGGGGCAAAAACATTCAGTACTTC

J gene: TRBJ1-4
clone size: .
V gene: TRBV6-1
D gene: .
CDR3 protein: CASSLGQGLNEKLFF
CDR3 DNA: TGTGCCAGCAGCCTTGGCCAGGGCCTTAATGAAAAACTGTTTTTT

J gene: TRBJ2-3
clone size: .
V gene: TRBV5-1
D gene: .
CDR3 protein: CASSGTLSSTDTQYF
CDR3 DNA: TGCGCCAGCAGCGGGACATTGTCTAGCACAGATACGCAGTATTTT

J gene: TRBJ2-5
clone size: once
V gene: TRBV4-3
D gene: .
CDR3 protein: CASSQDLRETQYF
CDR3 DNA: TGCGCCAGCAGCCAAGACTTACGAGAGACCCAGTACTTC

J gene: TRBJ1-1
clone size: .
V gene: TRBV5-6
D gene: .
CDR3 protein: CASSYLGASKNTEAFF
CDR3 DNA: TGTGCCAGCAGCTACCTTGGGGCTTCAAAGAACACTGAAGCTTTCTTT

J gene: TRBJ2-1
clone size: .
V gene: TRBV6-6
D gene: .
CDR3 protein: CASIYGTPDNEQFF
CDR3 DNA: TGTGCCAGCATCTACGGGACTCCGGACAATGAGCAGTTCTTC

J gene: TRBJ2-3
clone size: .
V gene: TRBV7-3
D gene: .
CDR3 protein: CASSFSRTDTQYF
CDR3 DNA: TGTGCCAGCAGCTTCAGCCGCACAGATACGCAGTATTTT

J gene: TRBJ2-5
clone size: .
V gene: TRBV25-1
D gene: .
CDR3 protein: CASSENRLMGETQYF
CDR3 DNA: TGTGCCAGCAGTGAAAACAGGTTAATGGGGGAGACCCAGTACTTC

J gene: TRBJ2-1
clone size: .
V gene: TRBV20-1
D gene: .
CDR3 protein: CSAPSFWEQFF
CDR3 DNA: TGCAGTGCTCCCTCATTCTGGGAGCAGTTCTTC

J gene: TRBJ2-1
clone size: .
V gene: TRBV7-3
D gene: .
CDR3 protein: CASSLTGRNEQFF
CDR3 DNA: TGTGCCAGCAGCTTAACAGGACGGAATGAGCAGTTCTTC